The 14 T cell receptor beta chains reported below all come from one sample, sequenced in a study of shared clonotypes between healthy human individuals (dated by TCRdb to about 2020). The library was built by means of the immunoSEQ multiplex PCR assay. This is the immuneACCESS table as TCRdb keeps it, with only in-frame sequences that have V and J called. A part of the clones is gone; compared with another copy, unresolved V genes explain less than half, and the rest is unexplained. The sample yields hundreds of thousands of clones; roughly 70% were counted once. The ten largest clones capture more than 1.5% of the sample. Sequences were obtained from memory CD4+ T cells sorted from blood. Sample cell subset or site, as interpreted from the label and publication: CD45RA-negative fraction. The receptors derive from a woman under 40 in good health.

As for this clone: The same CDR3 also results from other DNA sequences found in this sample. The chain has TRBV4-1 and TRBJ1-1; D remains unclear. CDR3 length: 13 residues. The germline gives CDR1 MGHRA, CDR2 YSYEKL. The V and J ends lost 3 bases and 0 bases respectively, with 5 bases between them. The CDR3 sequence: CASSHGMNTEAFF. The CDR3 coding sequence is TGCGCCAGCAGCCATGGGATGAACACTGAAGCTTTCTTT.

The rearrangement uses TRBV19 and TRBJ1-5, with D maybe TRBD1 (6 bases). This CDR3 is 15 amino acids long. CDR1 is LNHDA, CDR2 SQIVND, per germline (reference sequence). V dropped 8 bases and J dropped 3 bases, with 17 bases sitting between them. CDR3 sequence: CASRKQGANNQPQHF. The CDR3, as DNA: TGTGCCAGTCGAAAACAGGGAGCTAACAATCAGCCCCAGCATTTT.

This chain links TRBV28 with TRBJ1-2; unclear D gene. Trimming took off 10 bases at V and 2 bases at J, with 17 bases between the two ends. In germline, CDR1 is MDHEN, CDR2 SYDVKM. The CDR3 extends over 14 amino acids. The DNA for the CDR3 is TGTGCCACCCGACGACCCGGGAGCAACTATGGCTACACCTTC. Residues: CATRRPGSNYGYTF.

The V call is TRBV5-1, the J call TRBJ2-2, with D perhaps matching TRBD1 (6 bases). The V end was cut by 1 base, the J end by 5 bases, with 15 bases between. CDR1 is SGHRS and CDR2 is YFSETQ in the germline V gene. The CDR3 is made up of 16 amino acids. The CDR3: CASSLTWGQGTGELFF. CDR3 DNA: TGCGCCAGCAGCTTGACTTGGGGGCAGGGAACCGGGGAGCTGTTTTTT.

The CDR3 sequence is CASSPNLLAGSETQYF. In nucleotides, the CDR3 is TGTGCCAGCAGCCCAAACCTACTAGCGGGATCAGAGACCCAGTACTTC. The V and J genes are TRBV4-2 and TRBJ2-5; 10 bases map to TRBD2. Germline V CDR1 and CDR2: LGHNA, YNFKEQ. Losses at the gene ends were 4 bases for V and 4 bases for J; bases not matched to a gene: 9. The CDR3 runs to 16 residues.

This clone came up once. The rearrangement links TRBV5-4 to TRBJ2-6; 7 positions match TRBD2. Germline-derived CDR1 and CDR2 are SGHNT and YYREEE (reference sequence). The CDR3 consists of 19 residues. The junction had 15 bases not matched to a gene; V was cut back by 4 bases and J by 2 bases. DNA of the CDR3: TGTGCCAGCAGCCTCCGGGGCGGGAGAGGAACGGCTGGGGCCAACGTCCTGACTTTC. This translates into CASSLRGGRGTAGANVLTF.

The chain couples TRBV11-3 to TRBJ2-5, with 8 nucleotides matching TRBD1. The germline V gene encodes CDR1 SGHNT and CDR2 YENEEA. The CDR3 covers 16 residues. V shed 5 bases and J 2 bases; nucleotides not matched to a gene: 10. The CDR3 DNA reads TGTGCCAGCAGCCCTAACCCGAGGGACAGGCAAGAGACCCAGTACTTC. This codes for CASSPNPRDRQETQYF.

This clone came up a few times. The CDR3, as DNA: TGTGCCAGCAGCTCAAGGGGGGGACTAGCGGGAGGGCCGCAACTCTACGAGCAGTACTTC. Its protein product is CASSSRGGLAGGPQLYEQYF. J is TRBJ2-7 and V is TRBV5-4; 16 nucleotides match TRBD2. The CDR3 has 20 residues. Germline V gives CDR1 SGHNT, CDR2 YYREEE (reference sequence). The ends lost 3 bases at V and 3 bases at J; junction bases unmatched: 15.

The gene calls are TRBV5-6 and TRBJ1-1; the D gene is possibly TRBD1 (5 bases). V was clipped by 4 bases and J by 5 bases, with 18 bases between them. CDR1 and CDR2 (germline): SGHDT, YYEEEE. The CDR3 is 15 amino acids. The CDR3 sequence is CASSHTQGWRTEAFF. The CDR3 DNA is TGTGCCAGCAGCCATACCCAGGGATGGCGTACTGAAGCTTTCTTT.

The genes are TRBV6-5 and TRBJ2-2; D remains unclear. This CDR3 is 14 amino acids long. Germline CDR1 and CDR2: MNHEY and SVGAGI. The V end lost 2 bases, the J end lost 5 bases, and 9 bases lay between the germline ends. In DNA form, the CDR3 reads TGTGCCAGCAGTTACAGGGTACGGACCGGGGAGCTGTTTTTT. It translates to CASSYRVRTGELFF.

DNA of the CDR3: TGTGCCAGTAGTATGAAGTCCGGGGCGGCGGACACTGAAGCTTTCTTT. Its translation: CASSMKSGAADTEAFF. The chain uses TRBV19 and TRBJ1-1, with D maybe TRBD1 (5 bases). The CDR3 is made up of 16 amino acids. Trimming stripped 3 bases from V and 3 bases from J, with 17 bases between. From germline, CDR1 is LNHDA and CDR2 SQIVND (reference sequence).

The chain uses TRBV27 and TRBJ2-7; D ambiguous. The CDR3 spans 14 residues. The V gene's germline CDR1 is MNHEY and CDR2 SMNVEV (reference sequence). Trimming stripped 3 bases from V and 2 bases from J, with 11 bases between. The chain's CDR3 is CASSLNGSPYEQYF. CDR3 sequence (DNA): TGTGCCAGCAGTTTGAACGGTTCCCCCTACGAGCAGTACTTC.

A few counts support this clone. The J gene is TRBJ1-1, the V gene TRBV7-3; 7 bases are shared with TRBD1. This CDR3 region has 16 residues. From germline, CDR1 is SGHTA and CDR2 FQGTGA. J lost 5 bases, V lost 1 base, and 10 bases had no gene match. As DNA, the CDR3 is TGTGCCAGCAGCTTAAGAGGGGGACAGAAAAGGACTGAAGCTTTCTTT. Amino acids: CASSLRGGQKRTEAFF.

The chain employs TRBV7-9 and TRBJ1-1; D perhaps matches TRBD1 (5 bases). From germline, CDR1 is SEHNR and CDR2 FQNEAQ (reference sequence). This CDR3 has 14 amino acids. V was trimmed by 2 bases and J by 5 bases, leaving 12 bases between them. The CDR3 loop reads CASSLLQEGTEAFF. As DNA, the CDR3 is TGTGCCAGCAGCTTATTACAAGAGGGGACTGAAGCTTTCTTT.